What follows are 6 T cell receptor beta chains derived from one specimen sequenced in a study of blood T cells in healthy people across ages. It was with a sample-barcoded 5' primer and a J-beta primer mix that a second PCR of roughly 7 to 12 cycles was run. MiXCR, run by TCRdb on the 5' RACE reads, gives a single entry per CDR3 protein. The sample contains approximately 320,000 distinct CDR3 sequences, 25% to 30% of which appear only once. Source material: blood. The source is a woman aged 65 to 85 in good health.

This clonotype has a handful of counts. The gene calls are TRBV3-1 and TRBJ2-7, with no clear D. CDR3 size: 14 residues. V was pared by 1 base and J by 4 bases, with 11 bases between. Germline loops: CDR1 LGHDT, CDR2 YNNKEL (reference sequence). Here the CDR3 DNA reads TGTGCCAGCAGCCAAGTCCCACGACCATACGAGCAGTACTTC. Translation: CASSQVPRPYEQYF.

This clonotype was counted a few times. The V and J genes are TRBV6-2 or TRBV6-3 and TRBJ1-2; D gene unclear. In germline, CDR1 is MNHEY, CDR2 SVGEGT. The V end lost 2 bases, the J end lost 3 bases, and 13 bases lay between the germline ends. This CDR3 has 15 residues. CDR3 amino acids: CASSYGSGEDYGYTF. Written as DNA, the CDR3 is TGTGCCAGCAGTTACGGGTCTGGGGAGGACTATGGCTACACCTTC.

There are a few counts of this clonotype. A read error may produce the germline difference seen at one junction end. The rearrangement joins TRBV6-2 or TRBV6-3 to TRBJ1-1, with D unresolved. This CDR3 comprises 13 residues. Germline V gene sequence: CDR1 MNHEY, CDR2 SVGEGT. The DNA for the CDR3 is TGTGCCAGCAGTTACTCGATTCAGGCGGAAGTTTTCTTT. Encoded protein: CASSYSIQAEVFF.

The chain carries TRBV4-1 and TRBJ2-5; possibly TRBD1 or TRBD2 for D (6 bases each). This CDR3 is 14 amino acids long. Germline V CDR1 and CDR2: MGHRA, YSYEKL. Trimming stripped 3 bases from V and 4 bases from J, with 12 bases between. CDR3 DNA sequence: TGCGCCAGCAGCCAGGGCAGGGGAGGAGAGACCCAGTACTTC. Its translation is CASSQGRGGETQYF.

This sequence joins TRBV20-1 and TRBJ1-1; 9 bases are shared with TRBD1. In germline, CDR1 is DFQATT, CDR2 SNEGSKA (reference sequence). After removal of 8 bases from V and 6 bases from J, the junction contained 7 bases not matched to a gene. This CDR3 has 12 amino acids. Here the CDR3 reads CSSRDRVAEAFF. CDR3 nucleotides: TGCAGTTCAAGGGACAGGGTGGCTGAAGCTTTCTTT.

This clonotype was found many times. J is TRBJ2-5 and V is TRBV21-1; the table gives TRBD1 as D, unverified against the DNA. TRBV21-1 counts as a pseudogene. This CDR3 comprises 15 residues. The CDR3 nucleotides read TGTGCCAGCATTCTCTCAGGACAACTCCAAGAGACCCAGTACTTC. This sequence encodes CASILSGQLQETQYF.